Listed below are T cell receptor beta chains from one sample, sequenced in a study of post-analysis software for immune sequencing data. MiXCR, run by TCRdb on the PCR reads, gives a single entry per CDR3 protein. Of roughly 430,000 distinct CDR3 sequences in the sample, approximately 42% are singletons; the top ten hold about 8%. Sequencing used blood. These receptors all stem from a girl aged 2 to 10 with multiple sclerosis. Each CDR3 is given with its conserved first and last residue. A D gene is named only where the DNA matches it firmly. A row's size may be missing; if present it is once, few, many or a size class.

>few|TRBJ1-5|TRBV7-8|NA
TGTGCCAGCAGCTTAGATTACAGGGACCATCAGCCCCAGCATTTT
CASSLDYRDHQPQHF
>NA|TRBJ2-1|TRBV3-1|NA
TGTGCCAGCAGCCATCTCGGACGGGGATATCGGAATGAGCAGTTCTTC
CASSHLGRGYRNEQFF
>NA|TRBJ2-1|TRBV7-9|NA
TGTGCCAGCAGGGGAAGGACCGACAATGAGCAGTTCTTC
CASRGRTDNEQFF
>few|TRBJ1-2|TRBV29-1|NA
TGCAGCGTTGTCGACAGGAGCCCTAACTATGGCTACACCTTC
CSVVDRSPNYGYTF
>NA|TRBJ2-5|TRBV7-3|TRBD2
TGTGCCAGCAGCGTTTTAGCGGGAGGGTACAATGAGCAGTACTTC
CASSVLAGGYNEQYF
>few|TRBJ1-1|TRBV7-9|NA
TGTGCCAGCAGCTTAGGGCAGGGACGGGGGACTGAAGCTTTCTTT
CASSLGQGRGTEAFF
>NA|TRBJ2-7|TRBV7-2|NA
TGTGCCAGCAGCTTGCAAAGCTCCGGAATCTACGAGCAGTACTTC
CASSLQSSGIYEQYF
>NA|TRBJ2-1|TRBV29-1|NA
TGCAGCGTTGAAGGGTCCTCAGGGAGAGGATACAATGAGCAGTTCTTC
CSVEGSSGRGYNEQFF
>NA|TRBJ2-5|TRBV5-1|TRBD2
TGCGCCAGCAGCTTGGTACTAGCGGGAGGAGGGGAAGAGACCCAGTACTTC
CASSLVLAGGGEETQYF
>many|TRBJ1-2|TRBV13|TRBD1
TGTGCCAGCAGCTCAGGGACAGCTAACTATGGCTACACCTTC
CASSSGTANYGYTF
>NA|TRBJ2-1|TRBV7-3|NA
TGTGCCAGCAGCTTAAGATCCGGATTATCCTACAATGAGCAGTTCTTC
CASSLRSGLSYNEQFF
>NA|TRBJ2-3|TRBV6-5|NA
TGTGCCAGCAGTTACTCCCCGGAACTCACAGATACGCAGTATTTT
CASSYSPELTDTQYF
>NA|TRBJ1-2|TRBV2|NA
TGTGCCAGCAGTGAATGGGGCGGAAACTATGGCTACACCTTC
CASSEWGGNYGYTF
>few|TRBJ2-2|TRBV7-2|TRBD2
TGTGCCAGCAGCTTCGGGTCGGGAGGTACCGGGGAGCTGTTTTTT
CASSFGSGGTGELFF
>NA|TRBJ2-7|TRBV7-9|TRBD2
TGTGCCAGCAGCTGGGGGACTAGCGGAGACTACGAGCAGTACTTC
CASSWGTSGDYEQYF
>NA|TRBJ2-5|TRBV20-1|TRBD2
TGCAGTGCTAGAGTAGGGACTAGCGGGAAAGAGACCCAGTACTTC
CSARVGTSGKETQYF
>NA|TRBJ2-7|TRBV6-6|TRBD2
TGTGCCAGCACTTTCTTAGCGGGATACGAGCAGTACTTC
CASTFLAGYEQYF
>NA|TRBJ2-5|TRBV7-2|TRBD2
TGTGCCAGCAGCTTAGCGCCTAGCGGGGGTCCGTACCAAGGGACCCAGTACTTC
CASSLAPSGGPYQGTQYF
>NA|TRBJ2-5|TRBV9|TRBD2
TGTGCCAGCAGCGTAGGGGCTAGCGGGAAACAAGAGACCCAGTACTTC
CASSVGASGKQETQYF
>few|TRBJ2-5|TRBV28|NA
TGTGCCAGCAGCCGCCCAGTTCGGCAGGAGACCCAGTACTTC
CASSRPVRQETQYF
>few|TRBJ2-3|TRBV7-3|TRBD2
TGTGCCAGCAGCTCGGGACTAGCGGGACCCACAGATACGCAGTATTTT
CASSSGLAGPTDTQYF
>NA|TRBJ2-1|TRBV7-9|NA
TGTGCCGGCAGCTTAGCGGCGAATGAGCAGTTCTTC
CAGSLAANEQFF
>once|TRBJ1-4|TRBV5-1|TRBD1
TGCGCCAGCAGCTGGAGACAGGGGGCGACTAATGAAAAACTGTTTTTT
CASSWRQGATNEKLFF
>few|TRBJ2-1|TRBV20-1|TRBD2
TGCAGTGCCACACTAGCGGGAGGGCCTCGTGAGCAGTTCTTC
CSATLAGGPREQFF
>few|TRBJ2-1|TRBV6-5|TRBD2
TGTGCCAGCAGGTTTAGCGGGTTCTACAATGAGCAGTTCTTC
CASRFSGFYNEQFF
>few|TRBJ2-3|TRBV7-3|NA
TGTGCCAGCAGCTTCTATACAGGGGATACGCAGTATTTT
CASSFYTGDTQYF
>few|TRBJ2-5|TRBV7-7|NA
TGTGCCAGCAGCTCAAATCGGGAGACCCAGTACTTC
CASSSNRETQYF
>once|TRBJ2-1|TRBV7-9|TRBD2
TGTGCCAGCAGCTTAGTGGGGAGGGGCGATTTTTACAATGAGCAGTTCTTC
CASSLVGRGDFYNEQFF
>NA|TRBJ2-7|TRBV7-9|TRBD2
TGTGCCAGCAGCTTAGTAGTAGCGGGTGTCTACGAGCAGTACTTC
CASSLVVAGVYEQYF
>NA|TRBJ2-1|TRBV9|NA
TGTGCCAGCAGCGTAGATAAAGTTAAGCAGTTCTTC
CASSVDKVKQFF
>NA|TRBJ1-1|TRBV6-5|NA
TGTGCCAGCAGTTACACCTCGGGGAACACTGAAGCTTTCTTT
CASSYTSGNTEAFF
>few|TRBJ2-3|TRBV20-1|NA
TGCAGTAGATGGGACTTCGACACAGATACGCAGTATTTT
CSRWDFDTDTQYF
>few|TRBJ1-2|TRBV7-2|NA
TGTGCCAGCAGCTTAGGGGCCGTAGGGGCTGGCTACACCTTC
CASSLGAVGAGYTF
>NA|TRBJ2-1|TRBV9|NA
TGTGCCAGCAGCCCCTGGCGGGGAAGCTCCTACAATGAGCAGTTCTTC
CASSPWRGSSYNEQFF
>NA|TRBJ1-5|TRBV12-3/TRBV12-4|NA
TGTGCCAGTCAGGGTGGCAGCAATCAGCCCCAGCATTTT
CASQGGSNQPQHF